This passage covers 17 T cell receptor beta chains from one sample sequenced in a study of memory CD4+ T cells and cytomegalovirus serostatus (dated by TCRdb to the late 2010s). The library was built by means of the immunoSEQ multiplex PCR assay. TCRdb obtained this table from immuneACCESS and retained in-frame rearrangements with V and J assigned. These tables miss some clones; where compared with another copy, unresolved V genes account for less than half of the shortfall, and the remainder is unexplained. The sample yields around 63,000 clones; around three quarters were counted once. The ten largest clones add up to 0.5% to 0.6% of the sample. A FACSAria II was used to sort memory CD4+ T cells, defined as single viable CD3+CD4+CD8-CD45RO+ cells. Sequenced: memory CD4+ T cells from blood. Receptors originate from an adult in good health and CMV-seronegative. Some clones in this sample may be carry-over from other donors' samples.

V usage is TRBV9 and J usage is TRBJ2-3, with TRBD2 matching over 9 bases. The V gene end was trimmed by 6 bases and the J gene end by 6 bases; junction bases not matched to a gene: 8. The CDR3 length is 14 residues. CDR1 is SGDLS and CDR2 is YYNGEE in the germline V gene. This chain's CDR3 is CASKPSGVLDTQYF. Written as DNA, the CDR3 is TGTGCCAGCAAACCTAGCGGGGTTCTGGATACGCAGTATTTT.

The chain combines TRBV2 with TRBJ2-7, with a possible D match to TRBD2 (5 bases). Trimming shortened V by 4 bases and J by 4 bases, and 17 bases separated the two germline ends. The CDR3 length is 15 residues. Germline loops: CDR1 SNHLY, CDR2 FYNNEI. CDR3 coding DNA: TGTGCCAGCAGTGGAGGCCCGCGGAGAGGGTACGAGCAGTACTTC. Translated, it gives CASSGGPRRGYEQYF.

The chain is built from TRBV7-8 and TRBJ2-7; D may correspond to TRBD1 or TRBD2 (6 bases each). This CDR3 is 16 amino acids long. The V end was cut by 1 base, the J end by 1 base, with 14 bases between. In germline, CDR1 is SGHVS, CDR2 FQNEAQ. The CDR3 region is CASSLESGGGSYEQYF. CDR3 nucleotides: TGTGCCAGCAGCTTAGAGTCTGGAGGGGGTTCCTACGAGCAGTACTTC.

This rearrangement joins TRBV5-6 to TRBJ1-1; no definite D call. Germline CDR1 SGHDT, CDR2 YYEEEE. Trimming took off 1 base at V and 3 bases at J, with 10 bases between the two ends. The CDR3 has 14 residues. CDR3 sequence reads: CASSLPGRHTEAFF. CDR3 coding DNA: TGTGCCAGCAGCTTGCCCGGCAGGCACACTGAAGCTTTCTTT. The whole variable domain, filled in from reference TRBV5-6 and TRBJ1-1, reads DAGVTQSPTHLIKTRGQQVTLRCSPKSGHDTVSWYQQALGQGPQFIFQYYEEEERQRGNFPDRFSGHQFPNYSSELNVNALLLGDSALYLCASSLPGRHTEAFFGQGTRLTVV.

As for this clone: A junction end diverges from the germline sequence, so it may reflect a read error. CDR3 DNA sequence: TGTGCCAGCCGCCAGGACATCATGTCCTACGAGCAGTACTTC. It encodes CASRQDIMSYEQYF. The V and J genes are TRBV4-2 and TRBJ2-7, with TRBD1 as a possible D gene (5 bases). The CDR3 consists of 14 residues. The germline V gene has CDR1 LGHNA and CDR2 YNFKEQ.

This clone was seen a handful of times. The V and J genes are TRBV5-6 and TRBJ1-2; D is unclear. The CDR3 consists of 13 residues. The germline CDR1 and CDR2 sequences are SGHDT and YYEEEE. Trimming stripped 4 bases from V and 6 bases from J, with 13 bases between. CDR3 amino acids: CASSNNNKDGYTF. The CDR3 DNA is TGTGCCAGCAGCAACAATAACAAGGATGGCTACACCTTC.

The chain joins TRBV4-1 to TRBJ1-1; unclear D gene. Deletions cut 0 bases from V and 2 bases from J, with 7 bases between. The CDR3 sequence is 14 residues long. Germline V CDR1 and CDR2: MGHRA, YSYEKL. CDR3 in amino acids: CASSQEVDNTEAFF. Written as DNA, the CDR3 is TGCGCCAGCAGCCAAGAAGTAGATAACACTGAAGCTTTCTTT.

The chain recombines TRBV5-1 with TRBJ1-2; TRBD1 aligns across 7 bases. The CDR3 is made up of 15 amino acids. V lost 6 bases to trimming and J lost 0 bases; unmatched junction nucleotides: 8. The V gene's germline CDR1 is SGHRS and CDR2 YFSETQ. This CDR3 is CASTLTGEANYGYTF. The DNA of the CDR3 is TGCGCCAGCACCCTTACAGGGGAAGCTAACTATGGCTACACCTTC.

The V call is TRBV15, the J call TRBJ1-1, with a possible D match to TRBD1 (5 bases). The CDR3 is made up of 14 amino acids. V dropped 2 bases and J dropped 1 base, with 8 bases sitting between them. Germline V gene data show CDR1 as LNHNV and CDR2 as YYDKDF (reference sequence). The chain's CDR3 is CATSRQRGNTEAFF. CDR3 in DNA: TGTGCCACCAGCAGACAGAGGGGGAACACTGAAGCTTTCTTT.

The chain is built from TRBV30 and TRBJ1-5; D uncertain. Germline CDR1 reads GTSNPN; CDR2 reads SVGIG (reference sequence). V was trimmed by 2 bases and J by 1 base, leaving 12 bases between them. This CDR3 is 15 amino acids long. CDR3 loop: CAWSTTHGSNQPQHF. In DNA form, the CDR3 reads TGTGCCTGGAGTACGACCCACGGAAGCAATCAGCCCCAGCATTTT.

The chain has TRBV13 and TRBJ2-3, with 10 bases fitting TRBD2. The length of the CDR3 is 16 residues. CDR1 is PRHDT, CDR2 FYEKMQ, per germline (reference sequence). The trim removed 5 bases at V and 3 bases at J, leaving 8 bases unmatched. The DNA of the CDR3 is TGTGCCAGCAGCGCGCTAGCGGGAGTCGGAACAGATACGCAGTATTTT. This encodes CASSALAGVGTDTQYF.

The rearrangement uses TRBV19 and TRBJ2-1; unclear D gene. The CDR3 extends over 12 amino acids. The V and J ends lost 6 bases and 9 bases respectively, with 12 bases between them. Germline CDR1 is LNHDA and CDR2 is SQIVND (reference sequence). The CDR3 sequence: CASSTLVSEQFF. The CDR3 DNA reads TGTGCCAGTAGCACTCTAGTAAGTGAGCAGTTCTTC.

The V call is TRBV30, the J call TRBJ2-3; D tentatively reads TRBD1 or TRBD2 (5 bases each). V was pared by 2 bases and J by 0 bases, with 12 bases between. The CDR3 covers 15 residues. Per germline, CDR1 GTSNPN and CDR2 SVGIG (reference sequence). CDR3 protein: CAWSRPGSSTDTQYF. The CDR3 DNA sequence: TGTGCCTGGAGTCGTCCAGGGAGTAGCACAGATACGCAGTATTTT.

V gene TRBV5-6 combines with J gene TRBJ1-4, with 7 bases identical to TRBD1. The CDR3 length is 13 residues. Germline lookup yields CDR1 SGHDT and CDR2 YYEEEE. J lost 10 bases, V lost 5 bases, and 8 bases had no gene match. The CDR3 region has the DNA TGTGCCAGCAGTCCTCGACAGGGCGGAAAACTGTTTTTT. Translated: CASSPRQGGKLFF.

A single count supports this clone. This chain connects TRBV5-4 to TRBJ2-3; D gene unclear. Trimming stripped 5 bases from V and 0 bases from J, with 22 bases between. This CDR3 has 18 amino acids. CDR1 and CDR2 (germline): SGHNT, YYREEE (reference sequence). CDR3 sequence (DNA): TGTGCCAGCAGTCTCAAAAGGATCTTTCCTTCTAGCACAGATACGCAGTATTTT. Amino acid sequence: CASSLKRIFPSSTDTQYF.

This chain uses TRBV6-4 with TRBJ1-1, with no clear D. V shed 5 bases and J shed 7 bases, with 2 bases lying between them. The CDR3 is made up of 9 amino acids. Germline values: CDR1 MRHNA, CDR2 SNTAGT. CDR3 sequence: CASSFEAFF. As DNA, the CDR3 is TGTGCCAGCAGTTTTGAAGCTTTCTTT.

This clone was seen a few times. This rearrangement joins TRBV5-1 to TRBJ2-3; weak D call: TRBD2 (6 bases). The CDR3 length is 14 residues. Germline values: CDR1 SGHRS, CDR2 YFSETQ. Trimming shortened V by 5 bases and J by 4 bases, and 14 bases separated the two germline ends. The CDR3 DNA follows: TGCGCCAGCAGGCGATCGGGGGTGTCAGATACGCAGTATTTT. Translating it yields CASRRSGVSDTQYF.